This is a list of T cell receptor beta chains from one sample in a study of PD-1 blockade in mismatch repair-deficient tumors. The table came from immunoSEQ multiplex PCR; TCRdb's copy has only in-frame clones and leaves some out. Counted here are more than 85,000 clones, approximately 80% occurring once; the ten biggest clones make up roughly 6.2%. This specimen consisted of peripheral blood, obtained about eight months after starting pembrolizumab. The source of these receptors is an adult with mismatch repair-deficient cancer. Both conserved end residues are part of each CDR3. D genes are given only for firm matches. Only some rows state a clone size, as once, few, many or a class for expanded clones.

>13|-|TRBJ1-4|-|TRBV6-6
TGTGCCAGCAGTCTCGGGACAAGCGGAAAACTGTTTTTT
CASSLGTSGKLFF
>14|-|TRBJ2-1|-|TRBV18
TGTGCCAGCTCCCCACTAGCTCGCGAGGATGAGCAGTTCTTC
CASSPLAREDEQFF
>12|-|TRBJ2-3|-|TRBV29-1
TGCAGCGTTGATTTCCGGGGATATACGCAGTATTTT
CSVDFRGYTQYF
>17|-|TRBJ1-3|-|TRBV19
TGTGCCAGTAGCATGAACCGGGACTCTCGCCAGCAGAACACCATATATTTT
CASSMNRDSRQQNTIYF
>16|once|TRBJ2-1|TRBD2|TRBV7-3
TGTGCCAGCAGATCCGCCGGAGCGGGGACCTACAATGAGCAGTTCTTC
CASRSAGAGTYNEQFF
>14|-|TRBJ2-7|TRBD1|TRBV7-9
TGTGCCAGCAGCAAGACAGGGGCCGTCTACGAGCAGTACTTC
CASSKTGAVYEQYF
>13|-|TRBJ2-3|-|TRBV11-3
TGTGCCAGCAGTCAGGTATCCACAGATACGCAGTATTTT
CASSQVSTDTQYF
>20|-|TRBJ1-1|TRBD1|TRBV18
TGTGCCAGCTCACCAGGGGTCGGACGATCATTGGGGACAGCGAACACTGAAGCTTTCTTT
CASSPGVGRSLGTANTEAFF
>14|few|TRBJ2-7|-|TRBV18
TGTGCCAGCTCACAAAACACGAACTCCTACGAGCAGTACTTC
CASSQNTNSYEQYF
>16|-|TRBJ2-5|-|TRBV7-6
TGTGCCAGCAGCCGACTAACTTACGGCGCTGGAGAGACCCAGTACTTC
CASSRLTYGAGETQYF
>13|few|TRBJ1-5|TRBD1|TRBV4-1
TGCGCCAGCGCCGGGACAGTCGATCAGCCCCAGCATTTT
CASAGTVDQPQHF
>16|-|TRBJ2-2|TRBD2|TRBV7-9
TGTGCCAGCAGCTTACGGCTAGCGGGCGTCACCGGGGAGCTGTTTTTT
CASSLRLAGVTGELFF
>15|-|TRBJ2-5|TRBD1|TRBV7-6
TGTGCCAGCAGCCCCCCCGGACAGGGGGCAGAGACCCAGTACTTC
CASSPPGQGAETQYF
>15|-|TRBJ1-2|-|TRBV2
TGTGCCAGCAGTGAAAAACCTGGGGTCTTCTATGGCTACACCTTC
CASSEKPGVFYGYTF
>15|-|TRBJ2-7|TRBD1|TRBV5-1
TGCGCCAGCAGCTTGGTTAGGACAGGGGTCGACGAGCAGTACTTC
CASSLVRTGVDEQYF
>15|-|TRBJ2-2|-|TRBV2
TGTGCCAGCTGGGGGTCGGGGATCGGTCCCGGGGAGCTGTTTTTT
CASWGSGIGPGELFF
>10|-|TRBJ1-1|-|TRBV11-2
TGTGCCAGCATGACAACTGAAGCTTTCTTT
CASMTTEAFF
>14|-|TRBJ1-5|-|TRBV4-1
TGCGCCAGCAGCCAAGAAGGCCCAACGGGGCCCCAGCATTTT
CASSQEGPTGPQHF
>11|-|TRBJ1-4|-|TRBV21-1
TGTGCCAGCAGCAAAGTTGGAAAACTGTTTTTT
CASSKVGKLFF
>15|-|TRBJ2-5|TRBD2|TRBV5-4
TGTGCCAGCAGCTTGGGTTCTAGCGGACAAGAGACCCAGTACTTC
CASSLGSSGQETQYF